The rows below give T cell receptor beta chains drawn from one sample of a study of T cell responses to AZD1222 COVID-19 vaccine. Clones were sequenced by immunoSEQ multiplex PCR, and TCRdb holds only the in-frame ones, with some missing. Among approximately 150,000 clones listed, roughly 94% were seen once. Sequences were derived from peripheral blood, sampled 28 days after the second AZD1222 dose. The receptors here all came from an adult who received the AZD1222 COVID-19 vaccine. The CDR3 runs from the conserved cysteine through the conserved F or W. D genes are given only for firm matches. Clone size is stated in some rows and not others, as once, few, many or a class when expanded.

cdr3_aa: CASSLLGGTEAFF
cdr3_nt: TGTGCCAGTAGTCTCCTCGGAGGCACTGAAGCTTTCTTT
v_call: TRBV19
clone_size: NA
d_call: NA
j_call: TRBJ1-1

cdr3_aa: CSDPGLAGAMNTGELFF
cdr3_nt: TGCAGCGACCCGGGACTAGCGGGAGCTATGAACACCGGGGAGCTGTTTTTT
v_call: TRBV29-1
clone_size: NA
d_call: TRBD2
j_call: TRBJ2-2

cdr3_aa: CASSWAPGDSNEQYF
cdr3_nt: TGCGCCAGCAGCTGGGCCCCGGGGGACTCGAACGAGCAGTACTTC
v_call: TRBV5-1
clone_size: NA
d_call: NA
j_call: TRBJ2-7

cdr3_aa: CASSPVASQGQPQHF
cdr3_nt: TGTGCCAGCAGCCCGGTTGCGTCCCAGGGGCAGCCCCAGCATTTT
v_call: TRBV5-5
clone_size: NA
d_call: NA
j_call: TRBJ1-5

cdr3_aa: CASRRDRGNTEAFF
cdr3_nt: TGCGCCAGCAGGCGGGACAGGGGCAACACTGAAGCTTTCTTT
v_call: TRBV5-1
clone_size: once
d_call: TRBD1
j_call: TRBJ1-1

cdr3_aa: CAASRSYNSPLHF
cdr3_nt: TGTGCCGCATCTCGCTCCTATAATTCACCCCTCCACTTT
v_call: TRBV2
clone_size: NA
d_call: NA
j_call: TRBJ1-6

cdr3_aa: CASSLDRAFEYGYTF
cdr3_nt: TGTGCCAGCAGCTTAGATCGGGCATTCGAATATGGCTACACCTTC
v_call: TRBV7-7
clone_size: NA
d_call: NA
j_call: TRBJ1-2

cdr3_aa: CASETGVSNYGYTF
cdr3_nt: TGTGCCAGCGAAACAGGGGTGTCCAACTATGGCTACACCTTC
v_call: TRBV19
clone_size: NA
d_call: TRBD1
j_call: TRBJ1-2

cdr3_aa: CASSPEGWTYNEQFF
cdr3_nt: TGCGCCAGCAGCCCGGAGGGGTGGACCTACAATGAGCAGTTCTTC
v_call: TRBV5-1
clone_size: NA
d_call: NA
j_call: TRBJ2-1

cdr3_aa: CASSLLATSTDTQYF
cdr3_nt: TGCGCCAGCAGCTTGTTGGCTACGAGCACAGATACGCAGTATTTT
v_call: TRBV5-1
clone_size: NA
d_call: NA
j_call: TRBJ2-3

cdr3_aa: CASSQKAGDTDTQYF
cdr3_nt: TGCGCCAGCAGTCAGAAAGCGGGGGACACAGATACGCAGTATTTT
v_call: TRBV23-1
clone_size: NA
d_call: TRBD2
j_call: TRBJ2-3

cdr3_aa: CASSAGTSSEGYTF
cdr3_nt: TGCGCCAGCAGTGCCGGGACTTCCTCGGAGGGCTACACCTTC
v_call: TRBV10-2
clone_size: NA
d_call: NA
j_call: TRBJ1-2

cdr3_aa: CASSQDRDFTYNEQFF
cdr3_nt: TGTGCCAGCAGCCAGGACCGGGACTTTACCTACAATGAGCAGTTCTTC
v_call: TRBV4-2
clone_size: NA
d_call: NA
j_call: TRBJ2-1

cdr3_aa: CASSQDRGGYNTEAFF
cdr3_nt: TGCGCCAGCAGCCAAGATCGCGGGGGTTATAACACTGAAGCTTTCTTT
v_call: TRBV4-1
clone_size: NA
d_call: NA
j_call: TRBJ1-1

cdr3_aa: CASSLYWAANYGYTF
cdr3_nt: TGTGCCAGCAGCTTATATTGGGCGGCTAACTATGGCTACACCTTC
v_call: TRBV7-8
clone_size: NA
d_call: NA
j_call: TRBJ1-2

cdr3_aa: CASSPPSRVLYNEQFF
cdr3_nt: TGTGCCAGCTCACCACCGTCCCGGGTTCTCTACAATGAGCAGTTCTTC
v_call: TRBV18
clone_size: NA
d_call: NA
j_call: TRBJ2-1

cdr3_aa: CASRNRQGHRSYNEQFF
cdr3_nt: TGTGCCAGTAGGAACCGCCAGGGGCATCGGTCCTACAATGAGCAGTTCTTC
v_call: TRBV19
clone_size: NA
d_call: NA
j_call: TRBJ2-1

cdr3_aa: CSASGAGTYEQYF
cdr3_nt: TGCAGTGCTAGTGGCGCGGGAACCTACGAGCAGTACTTC
v_call: TRBV20-1
clone_size: NA
d_call: NA
j_call: TRBJ2-7

cdr3_aa: CASSRASGAKVETQYF
cdr3_nt: TGTGCCAGCAGCCGGGCTAGCGGAGCGAAAGTGGAGACCCAGTACTTC
v_call: TRBV14
clone_size: NA
d_call: TRBD2
j_call: TRBJ2-5

cdr3_aa: CASSPGWGQGSEQYF
cdr3_nt: TGCGCCAGCTCCCCGGGTTGGGGACAGGGATCCGAGCAGTACTTC
v_call: TRBV5-1
clone_size: NA
d_call: TRBD1
j_call: TRBJ2-7

cdr3_aa: CASRSRRWYNEQFF
cdr3_nt: TGTGCCAGCCGATCCAGGAGGTGGTACAATGAGCAGTTCTTC
v_call: TRBV19
clone_size: NA
d_call: NA
j_call: TRBJ2-1

cdr3_aa: CASSWRSSGNTIYF
cdr3_nt: TGTGCCAGCAGCTGGCGGAGTTCTGGAAACACCATATATTTT
v_call: TRBV5-5
clone_size: NA
d_call: NA
j_call: TRBJ1-3

cdr3_aa: CASSGGPGDNTQYF
cdr3_nt: TGTGCCAGCAGCGGTGGCCCGGGGGATAATACGCAGTATTTT
v_call: TRBV9
clone_size: NA
d_call: NA
j_call: TRBJ2-3

cdr3_aa: CASSTRTSDQPQHF
cdr3_nt: TGTGCCAGTAGTACACGGACCTCTGACCAGCCCCAGCATTTT
v_call: TRBV19
clone_size: once
d_call: NA
j_call: TRBJ1-5

cdr3_aa: CASTQTRITTNTGELFF
cdr3_nt: TGTGCCAGTACCCAAACCAGGATAACCACGAACACCGGGGAGCTGTTTTTT
v_call: TRBV19
clone_size: NA
d_call: NA
j_call: TRBJ2-2

cdr3_aa: CASSLGPAAYEQYF
cdr3_nt: TGCGCCAGCAGCTTGGGCCCAGCGGCCTACGAGCAGTACTTC
v_call: TRBV5-1
clone_size: NA
d_call: NA
j_call: TRBJ2-7

cdr3_aa: CASSFGTEAFF
cdr3_nt: TGTGCCAGCAGTTTCGGTACTGAAGCTTTCTTT
v_call: TRBV6-2/TRBV6-3
clone_size: NA
d_call: NA
j_call: TRBJ1-1

cdr3_aa: CASTSSFPQETQYF
cdr3_nt: TGTGCCAGCACCTCTTCATTTCCCCAAGAGACCCAGTACTTC
v_call: TRBV3-1/TRBV3-2
clone_size: NA
d_call: NA
j_call: TRBJ2-5

cdr3_aa: CATSRDLRGYEQYF
cdr3_nt: TGTGCCACCAGCAGAGATCTTCGGGGTTACGAGCAGTACTTC
v_call: TRBV15
clone_size: NA
d_call: NA
j_call: TRBJ2-7

cdr3_aa: CAILSGRAGETQYF
cdr3_nt: TGTGCCATTCTTAGCGGGAGGGCCGGGGAGACCCAGTACTTC
v_call: TRBV10-3
clone_size: NA
d_call: TRBD2
j_call: TRBJ2-5

cdr3_aa: CASSLDRGRMNTEAFF
cdr3_nt: TGTGCCAGCAGCCTGGACAGGGGCAGGATGAACACTGAAGCTTTCTTT
v_call: TRBV5-4
clone_size: NA
d_call: TRBD1
j_call: TRBJ1-1

cdr3_aa: CASSQATGGDEAFF
cdr3_nt: TGTGCCAGCAGCCAGGCTACAGGGGGCGATGAAGCTTTCTTT
v_call: TRBV4-2
clone_size: NA
d_call: TRBD1
j_call: TRBJ1-1

cdr3_aa: CASRLLYEQYF
cdr3_nt: TGTGCCAGCAGGCTTCTATACGAGCAGTACTTC
v_call: TRBV6-5
clone_size: NA
d_call: NA
j_call: TRBJ2-7

cdr3_aa: CASSTGFEKLFF
cdr3_nt: TGTGCCAGTAGTACCGGATTTGAAAAACTGTTTTTT
v_call: TRBV19
clone_size: NA
d_call: NA
j_call: TRBJ1-4

cdr3_aa: CASSNHPTNEQFF
cdr3_nt: TGTGCCAGCAGCAACCATCCTACCAATGAGCAGTTCTTC
v_call: TRBV7-2
clone_size: NA
d_call: NA
j_call: TRBJ2-1

cdr3_aa: CASSLDGGLRSPLHF
cdr3_nt: TGTGCCAGCAGCTTGGACGGGGGCTTAAGATCACCCCTCCACTTT
v_call: TRBV5-4
clone_size: few
d_call: NA
j_call: TRBJ1-6

cdr3_aa: CTSSPRIEQYF
cdr3_nt: TGTACCAGCTCACCACGGATCGAGCAGTACTTC
v_call: TRBV18
clone_size: NA
d_call: NA
j_call: TRBJ2-7

cdr3_aa: CASSKRTESEAFF
cdr3_nt: TGTGCCAGCAGCAAACGGACAGAATCAGAAGCTTTCTTT
v_call: TRBV6-2/TRBV6-3
clone_size: NA
d_call: NA
j_call: TRBJ1-1

cdr3_aa: CASSLTPLLRGSENTEAFF
cdr3_nt: TGCGCCAGCAGCCTCACACCCCTTCTCAGGGGCTCTGAGAACACTGAAGCTTTCTTT
v_call: TRBV5-1
clone_size: NA
d_call: NA
j_call: TRBJ1-1

cdr3_aa: CASSPVGGRSGSYTF
cdr3_nt: TGCGCCAGCAGCCCGGTGGGGGGGAGGTCCGGTAGCTACACCTTC
v_call: TRBV5-1
clone_size: NA
d_call: NA
j_call: TRBJ1-2

cdr3_aa: CASSWTSGAGGPGELFF
cdr3_nt: TGTGCCAGCAGCTGGACTAGCGGGGCCGGCGGACCCGGGGAGCTGTTTTTT
v_call: TRBV7-2
clone_size: NA
d_call: TRBD2
j_call: TRBJ2-2

cdr3_aa: CASSLGMDTDTQYF
cdr3_nt: TGCGCCAGCAGCTTGGGGATGGACACAGATACGCAGTATTTT
v_call: TRBV5-1
clone_size: NA
d_call: NA
j_call: TRBJ2-3

cdr3_aa: CASGANYGYTF
cdr3_nt: TGTGCCAGTGGAGCTAACTATGGCTACACCTTC
v_call: TRBV6-5
clone_size: NA
d_call: NA
j_call: TRBJ1-2

cdr3_aa: CASSALRGRDTEAFF
cdr3_nt: TGTGCCAGCAGCGCCCTTAGGGGTAGGGACACTGAAGCTTTCTTT
v_call: TRBV9
clone_size: NA
d_call: NA
j_call: TRBJ1-1

cdr3_aa: CASSLRQARNTGELFF
cdr3_nt: TGTGCCAGCAGCCTTAGACAGGCTAGAAACACCGGGGAGCTGTTTTTT
v_call: TRBV7-6
clone_size: NA
d_call: NA
j_call: TRBJ2-2

cdr3_aa: CASSIWGQGGNQPQHF
cdr3_nt: TGTGCCAGTAGTATTTGGGGCCAGGGTGGTAATCAGCCCCAGCATTTT
v_call: TRBV19
clone_size: NA
d_call: NA
j_call: TRBJ1-5

cdr3_aa: CASLRLENTEAFF
cdr3_nt: TGTGCCAGCTTGAGACTGGAAAACACTGAAGCTTTCTTT
v_call: TRBV2
clone_size: NA
d_call: NA
j_call: TRBJ1-1

cdr3_aa: CASSPSSYEQYF
cdr3_nt: TGTGCCAGCAGTCCGTCATCCTACGAGCAGTACTTC
v_call: TRBV12-3/TRBV12-4
clone_size: NA
d_call: NA
j_call: TRBJ2-7

cdr3_aa: CASSQDLPGTGGEQYF
cdr3_nt: TGTGCCAGCAGCCAAGATCTCCCCGGGACAGGGGGCGAGCAGTACTTC
v_call: TRBV14
clone_size: NA
d_call: TRBD1
j_call: TRBJ2-7

cdr3_aa: CASSLDKYTDTQYF
cdr3_nt: TGTGCCAGCAGCTTGGACAAATACACAGATACGCAGTATTTT
v_call: TRBV11-1
clone_size: once
d_call: NA
j_call: TRBJ2-3

cdr3_aa: CASRPTMGGGSGNEQYF
cdr3_nt: TGTGCCAGCAGGCCTACTATGGGGGGCGGGAGCGGCAACGAGCAGTACTTC
v_call: TRBV6-2/TRBV6-3
clone_size: NA
d_call: NA
j_call: TRBJ2-7

cdr3_aa: CASSRSTSGSTDTQYF
cdr3_nt: TGCGCCAGCAGCCGATCGACTAGCGGGAGCACAGATACGCAGTATTTT
v_call: TRBV4-3
clone_size: NA
d_call: TRBD2
j_call: TRBJ2-3